This T cell receptor beta chain was retrieved from a study of T cells in Graves' hyperthyroidism and ophthalmopathy. On the study more broadly: Peripheral blood draws took place at initial diagnosis, ahead of any treatment.

CDR3 length: 16 amino acids. The ends lost 2 bases at V and 6 bases at J; junction bases unmatched: 7. Orbital computed tomography and thyroid ultrasound, together with serum TRAb and thyroxine and clinical symptoms, were used for diagnoses. RNA transcripts were the template for amplifying TCR beta CDR3 regions. HTBI primers were the set used in a first-round RT-PCR of the TCR CDR3. TCRdb re-called the multiplex PCR reads with MiXCR, one entry per CDR3 protein. Among over 700,000 distinct CDR3 sequences listed, approximately 36% were seen once. V usage is TRBV12-3 or TRBV12-4 and J usage is TRBJ1-5, with 10 bases that match TRBD1. This sequence originates from a middle-aged woman with Graves' hyperthyroidism. Sequencing input: blood. The CDR3 protein is CASSLTGQGEFQPQHF. In DNA, the CDR3 is TGTGCCAGCAGTTTAACCGGACAGGGGGAATTTCAGCCCCAGCATTTT.